These T cell receptor beta chains were read from a single sample in a study of T cell changes during pregnancy in multiple sclerosis. TCRdb's copy holds only in-frame clones and misses some; the assay was immunoSEQ multiplex PCR. Of tens of thousands of clones in the sample, roughly nine tenths were seen once. Sequenced material: peripheral blood, taken in the first trimester of pregnancy. These receptors were collected from a female donor in good health, enrolled as a control in a pregnancy study. Both conserved end residues are part of each CDR3. A D gene is named only where the DNA matches it firmly. Size tells how often a clone was seen (once, few, many) or the class of an expanded clone, and some rows leave it out.

V gene	J gene	clone size	D gene	CDR3 protein	CDR3 DNA
TRBV6-5	TRBJ1-1	-	TRBD1	CASRPPQGAWTEAFF	TGTGCCAGCAGGCCGCCGCAGGGGGCTTGGACTGAAGCTTTCTTT
TRBV19	TRBJ1-5	-	-	CASSIRSGGASNQPQHF	TGTGCCAGTAGTATAAGATCGGGGGGGGCTAGCAATCAGCCCCAGCATTTT
TRBV4-1	TRBJ2-1	-	-	CASSQDGRRYNEQFF	TGCGCCAGCAGCCAAGACGGGAGAAGGTACAATGAGCAGTTCTTC
TRBV19	TRBJ2-1	-	-	CASSSGPLRGGAYNEQFF	TGTGCCAGTAGTAGCGGACCCCTCAGGGGAGGGGCCTACAATGAGCAGTTCTTC
TRBV18	TRBJ1-3	-	-	CASSQLVSSGNTIYF	TGTGCCAGCTCACAACTTGTGAGCTCTGGAAACACCATATATTTT
TRBV4-2	TRBJ2-1	-	-	CASSQVDFSYNEQFF	TGTGCCAGCAGCCAAGTAGATTTTTCCTACAATGAGCAGTTCTTC
TRBV5-1	TRBJ2-2	-	TRBD2	CASSLITSGTNTGELFF	TGCGCCAGCAGCTTGATCACTAGCGGGACGAACACCGGGGAGCTGTTTTTT
TRBV5-6	TRBJ2-2	-	TRBD2	CASTGLAGRGTGELFF	TGTGCCAGCACCGGACTAGCGGGAAGGGGCACCGGGGAGCTGTTTTTT
TRBV28	TRBJ2-7	-	TRBD2	CASSSGGSYEQYF	TGTGCCAGCAGTTCCGGGGGGTCCTACGAGCAGTACTTC
TRBV4-2	TRBJ2-7	-	TRBD1	CASSQDGQGREQYF	TGTGCCAGCAGCCAGGACGGACAGGGCCGCGAGCAGTACTTC
TRBV28	TRBJ1-1	few	-	CATLKGILGNTEAFF	TGTGCTACCTTGAAGGGGATTCTCGGGAACACTGAAGCTTTCTTT
TRBV9	TRBJ1-1	-	TRBD1	CASSPRQGKGTNTEAFF	TGTGCCAGCAGCCCCCGACAGGGCAAAGGGACGAACACTGAAGCTTTCTTT
TRBV28	TRBJ1-2	-	-	CASSRDTYYGYTF	TGTGCCAGCAGTAGGGACACCTACTATGGCTACACCTTC
TRBV27	TRBJ2-7	-	TRBD1	CASSLAGGGYEQYF	TGTGCCAGCAGTTTAGCAGGGGGCGGTTACGAGCAGTACTTC
TRBV7-8	TRBJ2-1	-	TRBD2	CASSSLAGGPKTYNEQFF	TGTGCCAGCAGCTCGCTAGCGGGAGGGCCTAAAACTTACAATGAGCAGTTCTTC
TRBV4-2	TRBJ1-5	-	TRBD1	CASSQDLTGGFQPQHF	TGTGCCAGCAGCCAAGATTTAACAGGGGGCTTTCAGCCCCAGCATTTT
TRBV10-3	TRBJ1-3	-	TRBD1	CAISDRTGILSGNTIYF	TGTGCCATCAGTGACCGGACAGGGATTCTCTCTGGAAACACCATATATTTT
TRBV2	TRBJ1-1	-	-	CAIHHRTEIETEAFF	TGTGCCATCCATCATAGGACAGAGATTGAAACTGAAGCTTTCTTT
TRBV6-4	TRBJ2-3	-	-	CASSEWRDTDTQYF	TGTGCCAGCAGTGAGTGGAGGGACACAGATACGCAGTATTTT
TRBV28	TRBJ2-7	-	TRBD1	CASRPGQGTNEQYF	TGTGCCAGCAGGCCGGGACAGGGGACCAACGAGCAGTACTTC
TRBV2	TRBJ2-7	-	-	CASTLGGTYGGEQYF	TGTGCCAGCACCCTTGGAGGGACTTACGGCGGGGAGCAGTACTTC
TRBV6-5	TRBJ1-1	-	-	CASSYGWRAQNTEAFF	TGTGCCAGCAGTTACGGATGGAGGGCCCAGAACACTGAAGCTTTCTTT
TRBV5-1	TRBJ1-4	-	-	CASSLTGQSEKLFF	TGCGCCAGCAGCTTGACAGGGCAATCAGAAAAACTGTTTTTT
TRBV5-4	TRBJ1-1	-	TRBD1	CASSMTGGSTEAFF	TGTGCCAGCAGCATGACAGGGGGCAGCACTGAAGCTTTCTTT
TRBV7-7	TRBJ2-3	-	-	CASSNSESDTQYF	TGTGCCAGCAGCAACAGTGAATCAGATACGCAGTATTTT
TRBV27	TRBJ1-1	-	-	CASKNTQNTEAFF	TGTGCCAGCAAGAACACCCAGAACACTGAAGCTTTCTTT
TRBV5-1	TRBJ1-2	-	TRBD1	CASSPGTAYGYTF	TGCGCCAGCAGCCCCGGGACAGCCTATGGCTACACCTTC
TRBV7-8	TRBJ2-7	-	-	CASSERKGVYEQYF	TGTGCCAGCAGCGAAAGAAAGGGGGTCTACGAGCAGTACTTC
TRBV28	TRBJ2-7	-	-	CASSTAQGFWDEQYF	TGTGCCAGCAGTACCGCTCAGGGTTTCTGGGACGAGCAGTACTTC
TRBV5-4	TRBJ2-7	-	TRBD2	CASSSGTSGPRSYEQYF	TGTGCCAGCAGCTCCGGGACTAGCGGGCCCCGCTCCTACGAGCAGTACTTC
TRBV23-1	TRBJ1-3	-	TRBD1	CASRKGTGVDRAGNTIYF	TGCGCCAGCAGGAAGGGGACAGGGGTTGATAGGGCTGGAAACACCATATATTTT
TRBV27	TRBJ2-5	-	-	CASSYGKGDPRETQYF	TGTGCCAGCAGTTACGGGAAAGGCGACCCAAGGGAGACCCAGTACTTC
TRBV28	TRBJ1-5	-	-	CASRNEGWNQPQHF	TGTGCCAGCAGGAATGAGGGCTGGAATCAGCCCCAGCATTTT
TRBV7-9	TRBJ2-1	-	-	CASSPTLSYNEQFF	TGTGCCAGCAGTCCGACTCTTTCCTACAATGAGCAGTTCTTC
TRBV5-1	TRBJ2-7	-	TRBD1	CASSSAGQGYEQYF	TGCGCCAGCAGCTCGGCAGGACAGGGTTACGAGCAGTACTTC
TRBV19	TRBJ2-1	-	TRBD2	CASSISSSGSYNEQFF	TGTGCCAGTAGTATCTCATCTAGCGGCTCCTACAATGAGCAGTTCTTC
TRBV25-1	TRBJ1-3	-	-	CASSESGQLSGNTIYF	TGTGCCAGCAGTGAAAGCGGACAGCTCTCTGGAAACACCATATATTTT
TRBV6-1	TRBJ2-7	-	-	CASSENPRVSYEQYF	TGTGCCAGCAGTGAGAATCCCCGGGTGTCCTACGAGCAGTACTTC
TRBV28	TRBJ2-6	once	-	CASSLRAKGTGTYSSGANVLTF	TGTGCCAGCAGTTTAAGGGCTAAGGGCACAGGTACTTATTCCTCTGGGGCCAACGTCCTGACTTTC
TRBV7-9	TRBJ2-3	-	TRBD2	CASRSRNSGRADTQYF	TGTGCCAGCAGATCACGGAATAGCGGGAGAGCAGATACGCAGTATTTT
TRBV5-1	TRBJ1-4	-	TRBD1	CASSLGGAGNEKLFF	TGCGCCAGCAGCTTAGGGGGCGCGGGTAATGAAAAACTGTTTTTT
TRBV29-1	TRBJ1-1	few	TRBD1	CSAGQESTEAFF	TGCAGCGCTGGACAGGAATCCACTGAAGCTTTCTTT
TRBV7-2	TRBJ2-6	-	-	CASSITRGANVLTF	TGTGCCAGCAGCATAACTAGAGGGGCCAACGTCCTGACTTTC
TRBV14	TRBJ2-7	-	TRBD2	CASSQDFGDSGRINEQYF	TGTGCCAGCAGCCAAGATTTCGGGGATAGCGGGAGAATAAACGAGCAGTACTTC
TRBV27	TRBJ2-5	-	-	CASSFRRGQETQYF	TGTGCCAGCAGTTTCCGGCGGGGACAAGAGACCCAGTACTTC
TRBV19	TRBJ2-7	-	-	CASSFRGAHEQYF	TGTGCCAGTAGTTTCAGGGGTGCGCACGAGCAGTACTTC
TRBV5-1	TRBJ2-1	once	TRBD2	CASGHGTSGYNEQFF	TGCGCCAGCGGCCACGGGACTAGCGGATACAATGAGCAGTTCTTC
TRBV28	TRBJ2-2	-	-	CASSLLAGANTGELFF	TGTGCCAGCAGTTTATTGGCAGGGGCGAACACCGGGGAGCTGTTTTTT
TRBV27	TRBJ2-3	-	TRBD2	CASSTGTSGDTQYF	TGTGCCAGCAGTACCGGGACTAGCGGTGATACGCAGTATTTT